The entry below describes one TCR beta chain. Its antigen remains unidentified. V was clipped by 0 bases and J by 4 bases; unmatched bases: 13. This CDR3 has 20 residues. Germline assignment: CDR1 LNHNV and CDR2 YYDKDF (reference sequence). This sample was taken from a study of PD-1 blockade in classical Hodgkin lymphoma. Study-wide results and limits: Only CD4+ TCR diversity, not CD8+, had risen significantly by C4D1. Factors driving the repertoire differences, possibly disease activity or prior therapy, remain undefined. Diminished baseline TCR diversity has been reported in newly diagnosed patients relative to healthy donors.

All trial patients relapsed after autologous stem cell transplantation. Complete response, partial response or progressive disease made up the best responses. Sequencing was performed with immunoSEQ multiplex PCR; in TCRdb, only in-frame clones are kept and a portion is missing. The sample lists some 95,000 clones; roughly 89% were seen once. The TCR was taken from a human donor with classical Hodgkin lymphoma. Sequenced here: peripheral blood mononuclear cells (PBMCs), sampled before the second cycle of nivolumab. The chain has TRBV15 and TRBJ2-1; 12 nucleotides align to TRBD2. CDR3 region: CATSRDDATSGRRGYNEQFF. DNA of the CDR3: TGTGCCACCAGCAGAGATGACGCGACTAGCGGGAGAAGGGGATACAATGAGCAGTTCTTC.